This is a list of T cell receptor beta chains from one sample in a study of CD8+CD57+ T cells in acquired aplastic anemia. TCRdb reprocessed the reads via MiXCR and lists one record per CDR3 protein. This table holds 300,000 or so distinct CDR3 sequences, 45% to 65% found once. The specimen was sorted CD4+, CD8+, or CD8+CD57+ T cells (not recorded which) from PBMCs. The receptors here all came from a human donor with aplastic anemia. Each CDR3 is given with its conserved first and last residue. Each record gives: D gene, clone size, J gene, V gene, CDR3 protein, CDR3 DNA. A D gene is named only where the DNA matches it firmly. The listing skips clone size in some rows; elsewhere it reads once, few, many or a size class.

>.|.|TRBJ2-1|TRBV7-9
CASSFQSDNEQFF
TGTGCCAGCAGCTTCCAAAGCGACAATGAGCAGTTCTTC
>.|once|TRBJ2-3|TRBV10-3
CAMGSGADTQYF
TGTGCCATGGGGTCAGGCGCAGATACGCAGTATTTT
>TRBD2|.|TRBJ2-1|TRBV9
CASSVDPAGGRNEQFF
TGTGCCAGCAGCGTAGATCCAGCGGGGGGGCGGAATGAGCAGTTCTTC
>.|.|TRBJ2-7|TRBV7-9
CASSLAPVYEQYF
TGTGCCAGCAGCTTAGCCCCAGTTTACGAGCAGTACTTC
>.|.|TRBJ2-7|TRBV20-1
CSAREDYKTYEQYF
TGCAGTGCTAGGGAGGACTATAAAACCTACGAGCAGTACTTC
>.|many|TRBJ2-5|TRBV11-2
CASSHSATQYF
TGTGCCAGCAGCCATTCAGCGACCCAGTACTTC
>TRBD1|many|TRBJ2-5|TRBV24-1
CATSDGQGNQETQYF
TGTGCCACCAGTGACGGACAGGGTAACCAAGAGACCCAGTACTTC
>.|many|TRBJ1-1|TRBV20-1
CSARDPGGDGTEAFF
TGCAGTGCTAGAGATCCTGGGGGGGATGGCACTGAAGCTTTCTTT
>.|few|TRBJ2-1|TRBV24-1
CATSSLYNEQFF
TGTGCCACCAGTTCGCTCTACAATGAGCAGTTCTTC
>TRBD1|few|TRBJ2-5|TRBV20-1
CSASSGQGALETQYF
TGCAGTGCTAGCTCGGGACAGGGGGCCCTTGAGACCCAGTACTTC
>.|.|TRBJ2-7|TRBV20-1
CSARDYSSYEQYF
TGCAGTGCTAGAGATTATTCGTCCTACGAGCAGTACTTC
>.|many|TRBJ1-1|TRBV19
CASRIGAGWTEAFF
TGTGCCAGTAGAATAGGGGCAGGGTGGACTGAAGCTTTCTTT
>TRBD1|.|TRBJ2-7|TRBV2
CASSVSGTGYEQYF
TGTGCCAGCAGTGTGTCCGGGACAGGGTACGAGCAGTACTTC
>.|few|TRBJ1-1|TRBV5-1
CASSLGGGGTEAFF
TGCGCCAGCAGCTTGGGCGGAGGTGGCACTGAAGCTTTCTTT
>.|.|TRBJ2-3|TRBV5-5
CASSPDRDAQYF
TGTGCCAGCAGCCCGGACCGGGACGCGCAGTATTTT
>TRBD2|few|TRBJ2-3|TRBV20-1
CSARLAGVTDTQYF
TGCAGTGCTAGACTAGCGGGAGTCACAGATACGCAGTATTTT
>.|.|TRBJ1-1|TRBV7-9
CASSYGGLGTEAFF
TGTGCCAGCAGCTATGGGGGGCTGGGGACTGAAGCTTTCTTT
>.|.|TRBJ1-2|TRBV6-5
CASSYSIWSSGNTF
TGTGCCAGCAGTTACTCGATCTGGAGCTCTGGAAACACCTTC
>.|few|TRBJ1-1|TRBV20-1
CSARGMTVGTEAFF
TGCAGTGCTCGAGGGATGACAGTGGGCACTGAAGCTTTCTTT
>.|.|TRBJ1-1|TRBV5-1
CASSFDRLNTEAFF
TGCGCCAGCAGCTTTGACAGGTTGAACACTGAAGCTTTCTTT
>.|few|TRBJ1-6|TRBV14
CASSRKTGASPLHF
TGTGCCAGCAGCCGAAAGACGGGGGCTTCACCCCTCCACTTT
>.|few|TRBJ2-1|TRBV18
CASSPPGLSYNEQFF
TGTGCCAGCTCACCGCCAGGATTATCCTACAATGAGCAGTTCTTC
>TRBD2|.|TRBJ2-5|TRBV7-8
CASSLLVAGQETQYF
TGTGCCAGCAGCTTATTGGTAGCGGGGCAAGAGACCCAGTACTTC
>.|many|TRBJ1-6|TRBV19
CASSIGLSNSPLHF
TGTGCCAGTAGTATTGGACTCTCGAATTCACCCCTCCACTTT
>.|.|TRBJ1-3|TRBV15
CATSRPGTDSGNTIYF
TGTGCCACCAGCAGACCCGGGACGGACTCTGGAAACACCATATATTTT
>.|.|TRBJ2-6|TRBV10-2
CATVGAGANVLTF
TGCGCCACCGTGGGGGCCGGGGCCAACGTCCTGACTTTC
>TRBD1|few|TRBJ2-2|TRBV24-1
CATSALGQTGELFF
TGTGCCACCAGTGCCCTGGGACAGACCGGGGAGCTGTTTTTT
>TRBD2|many|TRBJ2-3|TRBV20-1
CSARPPSGPLHF
TGCAGTGCTAGGCCCCCTAGCGGACCTCTGCATTTT
>TRBD1|.|TRBJ2-7|TRBV18
CASSGTGQGGPYF
TGTGCCAGCTCCGGGACGGGACAGGGGGGTCCTTACTTC
>.|.|TRBJ1-4|TRBV7-8
CASSLGGVQGEKLFF
TGTGCCAGCAGCTTAGGGGGAGTACAGGGAGAAAAACTGTTTTTT
>.|many|TRBJ2-5|TRBV7-2
CASSLARVQETQYF
TGCGCCAGCAGCTTGGCGAGGGTCCAAGAGACCCAGTACTTC
>TRBD2|few|TRBJ2-3|TRBV20-1
CSVMGTSGIRAGF
TGCAGTGTGATGGGGACTAGTGGGATTCGAGCCGGTTTT
>.|.|TRBJ2-7|TRBV10-2
CASTPSRAVPPSEQYF
TGCGCCAGCACCCCCTCGAGGGCAGTCCCACCTAGCGAGCAGTACTTC